Listed here are 30 T cell receptor beta chains from one sample, sequenced in a study of T cells in Graves' hyperthyroidism and ophthalmopathy. RNA transcripts served as the template for amplifying TCR beta CDR3 regions. The HTBI primer set served for first-round RT-PCR of the TCR CDR3. TCRdb independently ran MiXCR on the multiplex PCR reads; one entry per CDR3 protein. The repertoire consists of approximately 360,000 distinct CDR3 sequences, with just under 25% occurring once and the leading ten covering over 70%. Sequencing was done on a sample of blood. The receptors here all came from a man aged 45-65 years with Graves' hyperthyroidism.

This rearrangement joins TRBV5-6 to TRBJ2-7; 7 nucleotides align to TRBD1. Germline V gene data show CDR1 as SGHDT and CDR2 as YYEEEE. V shed 7 bases, J shed 5 bases, and the junction held 9 bases outside the gene matches. The length of the CDR3 is 13 residues. In nucleotides, the CDR3 is TGTGCCAGCGAAGGACAGGTGAGGGACGAGCAGTACTTC. Protein: CASEGQVRDEQYF.

The chain recombines TRBV5-1 with TRBJ2-7, with D perhaps TRBD1 (6 bases). The V gene lost 6 bases and the J gene lost 0 bases, with 10 bases spanning the gap. The CDR3 sequence is 13 residues long. The germline CDR1 and CDR2 sequences are SGHRS and YFSETQ. The CDR3 protein is CASNGDTSYEQYF. In DNA, the CDR3 is TGCGCCAGCAACGGGGACACCTCCTACGAGCAGTACTTC.

V is TRBV5-1 and J is TRBJ2-7; 7 bases are shared with TRBD2. Germline-derived CDR1 and CDR2 are SGHRS and YFSETQ. V was clipped by 3 bases and J by 3 bases; unmatched bases: 6. The CDR3 consists of 14 residues. In DNA form, the CDR3 reads TGCGCCAGCAGCTCTCGTCCGGGGGGCTACGAGCAGTACTTC. Amino acids: CASSSRPGGYEQYF.

This clonotype was seen ten or more times. The V and J genes are TRBV12-3 or TRBV12-4 and TRBJ2-3; D may match TRBD1 or TRBD2 (5 bases each). The CDR3 extends over 12 amino acids. V shed 6 bases and J shed 9 bases, with 13 bases lying between them. CDR3 sequence reads: CASSLTGRTQYF. The CDR3 coding sequence is TGTGCCAGCAGCTTGACGGGGCGGACGCAGTATTTT.

This clonotype appeared many times. The rearrangement joins TRBV5-8 to TRBJ2-7; D gene ambiguous. Germline V lookup: CDR1 SGHTS, CDR2 YDEGEE. V was pared by 4 bases and J by 6 bases, with 23 bases between. The CDR3 runs 16 residues. The chain's CDR3 is CASSTPMTAAGTEQYF. In DNA, the CDR3 is TGTGCCAGCAGCACACCCATGACGGCAGCCGGTACCGAGCAGTACTTC. The full variable domain, its missing parts supplied by reference TRBV5-8 and TRBJ2-7, is EAGVTQSPTHLIKTRGQQATLRCSPISGHTSVYWYQQALGLGLQFLLWYDEGEERNRGNFPPRFSGRQFPNYSSELNVNALELEDSALYLCASSTPMTAAGTEQYFGPGTRLTVT.

This clonotype was detected many times. In DNA, the CDR3 is TGTGCCAGCTCACCAACTCCGAACACTGAAGCTTTCTTT. Its translation is CASSPTPNTEAFF. This chain links TRBV18 with TRBJ1-1; no definite D call. Germline CDR1 is KGHSH and CDR2 is LQKENI. Trimming took 2 bases from V and 1 from J, leaving 5 bases between them. The CDR3 has 13 amino acids.

The CDR3 region is CASSSNLGNEQFF. The DNA of the CDR3 is TGCGCCAGCAGCTCCAATCTAGGGAATGAGCAGTTCTTC. The gene calls are TRBV5-1 and TRBJ2-1; D is ambiguous. Germline CDR1 and CDR2: SGHRS and YFSETQ. CDR3 size: 13 residues. The V end lost 3 bases, the J end lost 7 bases, and 11 bases lay between the germline ends. Looking up the rest from reference TRBV5-1 and TRBJ2-1 gives the full variable domain: KAGVTQTPRYLIKTRGQQVTLSCSPISGHRSVSWYQQTPGQGLQFLFEYFSETQRNKGNFPGRFSGRQFSNSRSEMNVSTLELGDSALYLCASSSNLGNEQFFGPGTRLTVL.

The rearrangement links TRBV27 to TRBJ2-7, with 10 bases aligning to TRBD2. Trimming took 4 bases from V and 9 from J; bases not matched to a gene: 9. The CDR3 length is 14 residues. Germline V gene data show CDR1 as MNHEY and CDR2 as SMNVEV (reference sequence). In DNA, the CDR3 is TGTGCCAGCAGTTCCAGACTAGCGGGTCACGGGCAGTACTTC. This encodes CASSSRLAGHGQYF.

This clonotype was seen a handful of times. The chain employs TRBV3-1 and TRBJ2-7; 8 bases match TRBD2. CDR3 length: 16 residues. Trimming removed 4 bases from V and 1 base from J; junction bases left unmatched: 9. Germline CDR1 reads LGHDT; CDR2 reads YNNKEL (reference sequence). The DNA of the CDR3 is TGTGCCAGCAGCCCACCCAGCGCGGGAGGATCCTACGAGCAGTACTTC. Its protein is CASSPPSAGGSYEQYF.

In this sample, this clonotype turned up a few times. The chain employs TRBV7-6 and TRBJ2-3; TRBD2 might be the D (5 bases). The CDR3 runs 15 residues. Looked up from germline, CDR1 is SGHVS and CDR2 is FNYEAQ. Trimming shortened V by 5 bases and J by 3 bases, and 15 bases separated the two germline ends. The CDR3 nucleotides are TGTGCCAGCAGCCCTACTTTTGGAGGTACAGATACGCAGTATTTT. As protein: CASSPTFGGTDTQYF.

In its sample, this clonotype was seen a few times. The V call is TRBV7-6, the J call TRBJ1-1, with a tentative D call TRBD1 (5 bases). The CDR3 spans 16 residues. With 0 bases removed from V and 5 bases from J, the gap between germline ends came to 16 bases. The germline CDR1 and CDR2 sequences are SGHVS and FNYEAQ. CDR3 loop: CASSLAFSAKGTEAFF. CDR3 nucleotide sequence: TGTGCCAGCAGCTTAGCATTTTCAGCAAAGGGGACTGAAGCTTTCTTT.

In DNA form, the CDR3 reads TGTGCCAGCAGAAAGCAAGGGGGACAGGTTGGCTACGAGCAGTACTTC. Translating it yields CASRKQGGQVGYEQYF. The chain recombines TRBV12-3 or TRBV12-4 with TRBJ2-7, with 8 positions matching TRBD1. This CDR3 is 16 amino acids long. With V trimmed by 6 bases and J by 3 bases, 13 bases remained unmatched.

The CDR3 reads CATRLTGGLYNEQFF. The CDR3 DNA reads as TGTGCCACCAGACTTACAGGGGGTCTTTACAATGAGCAGTTCTTC. The chain is built from TRBV15 and TRBJ2-1; TRBD1 matches at 8 bases. V lost 6 bases and J lost 4; bases outside the gene matches: 8. The CDR3 has 15 residues. Germline lookup yields CDR1 LNHNV and CDR2 YYDKDF (reference sequence).

The chain joins TRBV27 to TRBJ2-1; D remains unclear. Between the trimmed V and J ends, which lost 7 bases and 0 bases, there was a span of 7 bases. Germline V gene data show CDR1 as MNHEY and CDR2 as SMNVEV (reference sequence). The CDR3 contains 13 residues. CDR3 nucleotide sequence: TGTGCCAGCACGGCGGCCTCCTACAATGAGCAGTTCTTC. It codes for CASTAASYNEQFF.

The chain employs TRBV28 and TRBJ1-5; no reliable D call. Trimming cost V 1 base and J 8 bases, with 6 bases left between them. The germline V gene has CDR1 MDHEN and CDR2 SYDVKM. CDR3 size: 12 residues. The CDR3 here is CASSLFRKPQHF. The CDR3 DNA reads as TGTGCCAGCAGTTTATTTCGGAAGCCCCAGCATTTT.

CDR3: CASSLEGVAYEQYF. The CDR3 DNA reads TGTGCCAGCAGCCTAGAGGGGGTAGCCTACGAGCAGTACTTC. The genes are TRBV7-9 and TRBJ2-7; a weak D match, TRBD1 (6 bases). The ends were cut back, 5 bases at V and 2 bases at J, with 13 bases in the middle. Germline V gives CDR1 SEHNR, CDR2 FQNEAQ (reference sequence). The CDR3 is 14 residues long.

The chain joins TRBV19 to TRBJ1-1, with D unclear. With 6 bases removed from V and 0 bases from J, the gap between germline ends came to 11 bases. This CDR3 contains 14 residues. CDR1 is LNHDA, CDR2 SQIVND, per germline (reference sequence). In DNA form, the CDR3 reads TGTGCCAGTAGGGTGGGCAGGATGAACACTGAAGCTTTCTTT. This sequence encodes CASRVGRMNTEAFF.

The chain employs TRBV12-3 or TRBV12-4 and TRBJ1-1; 9 nucleotides line up with TRBD1. The CDR3 runs to 15 residues. V lost 6 bases and J lost 3; bases outside the gene matches: 8. This CDR3 is CASRHRGLRDTEAFF. The CDR3 DNA sequence: TGTGCCAGCAGGCACAGGGGGCTGAGAGACACTGAAGCTTTCTTT.

V is TRBV27 and J is TRBJ2-3, with 11 bases lining up with TRBD2. Germline loops: CDR1 MNHEY, CDR2 SMNVEV (reference sequence). CDR3 size: 17 residues. V lost 4 bases, J lost 3 bases, and 9 bases stayed unmatched. CDR3 amino acids: CASSSRLAGLGTDTQYF. CDR3 DNA: TGTGCCAGCAGTTCCAGACTAGCGGGATTGGGTACAGATACGCAGTATTTT.

This clonotype was detected ten times or more. V gene TRBV28 combines with J gene TRBJ1-1; D not resolved. V lost 2 bases and J 7 bases, leaving 11 bases between the germline ends. Germline V lookup: CDR1 MDHEN, CDR2 SYDVKM. The CDR3 is 13 residues long. CDR3 in amino acids: CASSLPQSSEAFF. For the CDR3, the DNA is TGTGCCAGCAGTTTACCCCAAAGTAGTGAAGCTTTCTTT. Full variable domain (missing parts from reference TRBV28 and TRBJ1-1): DVKVTQSSRYLVKRTGEKVFLECVQDMDHENMFWYRQDPGLGLRLIYFSYDVKMKEKGDIPEGYSVSREKKERFSLILESASTNQTSMYLCASSLPQSSEAFFGQGTRLTVV.

With regard to this clonotype: Given a much more abundant clone one base away, this may be a read error. This CDR3 fails to terminate in the conserved phenylalanine or tryptophan, so it likely reflects a read error. The rearrangement uses TRBV7-9 and TRBJ2-7; D may be TRBD1 (5 bases). There are 17 residues in the CDR3. V was shortened by 3 bases and J by 0 bases, with 18 bases between the two germline ends. In germline, CDR1 is SEHNR, CDR2 FQNEAQ (reference sequence). CDR3: CASSFYGDSQSSYEQYS. Here the CDR3 DNA reads TGTGCCAGCAGCTTTTACGGAGACAGCCAGAGCTCCTACGAGCAGTACTCC.

This clonotype has more than one count but fewer than ten. A read error may produce the germline difference seen at one junction end. CDR3 protein: CASSLEPGPYEQYF. CDR3 DNA sequence: TGTGCCAGCAGTTTAGAACCCGGCCCCTACGAGCAGTACTTC. V usage is TRBV11-2 and J usage is TRBJ2-7; D not certain. In germline, CDR1 is SGHAT, CDR2 FQNNGV. The CDR3 is made up of 14 amino acids.

The CDR3 reads CASSQDGGGNTEAFF. The CDR3 region has the DNA TGTGCCAGCAGCCAAGATGGAGGGGGCAACACTGAAGCTTTCTTT. The chain joins TRBV4-2 to TRBJ1-1; 7 bases line up with TRBD1. The germline V gene has CDR1 LGHNA and CDR2 YNFKEQ. The CDR3 loop spans 15 amino acids. V lost 0 bases, J lost 2 bases, and 3 bases stayed unmatched.

This chain joins TRBV6-1 and TRBJ2-7; 8 bases agree with TRBD2. The CDR3 sequence is 16 residues long. The germline CDR1 and CDR2 sequences are MNHNS and SASEGT. J gave up 0 bases and V 0 bases, and 4 bases lay outside the gene matches. CDR3 loop: CASSEAYGRASYEQYF. The CDR3, as DNA: TGTGCCAGCAGTGAAGCATACGGGAGGGCCTCCTACGAGCAGTACTTC.

This clonotype came up many times. This chain uses TRBV24-1 with TRBJ2-5; 8 bases are a match to TRBD2. The CDR3 covers 13 residues. Germline V gene sequence: CDR1 KGHDR, CDR2 SFDVKD. The V gene end was trimmed by 10 bases and the J gene end by 1 base; junction bases not matched to a gene: 4. CDR3 amino acids: CATGAGGQETQYF. CDR3 DNA sequence: TGTGCCACAGGGGCGGGAGGCCAAGAGACCCAGTACTTC.

The chain uses TRBV30 and TRBJ2-5; D is uncertain. Between the trimmed V and J ends, which lost 2 bases and 5 bases, there was a span of 9 bases. Germline-derived CDR1 and CDR2 are GTSNPN and SVGIG (reference sequence). The CDR3 has 12 residues. CDR3 bases: TGTGCCTGGAGTTCCATAGGGGAGACCCAGTACTTC. It codes for CAWSSIGETQYF.

This clonotype was observed at least ten times. The chain couples TRBV6-1 to TRBJ2-1; 14 bases agree with TRBD2. The V segment lost 5 bases and the J segment 8 bases; nucleotides outside the gene matches: 5. Germline V gene lookup returns CDR1 MNHNS and CDR2 SASEGT. The CDR3 totals 15 residues. CDR3 loop: CASSLGTSGSYEQFF. For the CDR3, the DNA is TGTGCCAGCAGTCTTGGGACTAGCGGGAGTTATGAGCAGTTCTTC.

In the case of this clonotype: One junction end does not reproduce the germline sequence, and a read error may be involved. This rearrangement joins TRBV5-1 to TRBJ2-6, with D perhaps TRBD1 (5 bases). The germline V gene has CDR1 SGHRS and CDR2 YFSETQ. CDR3 size: 16 residues. The chain's CDR3 is CASSLDIGSGASVLTF. CDR3 DNA: TGCGCCAGCAGCTTGGATATTGGCTCTGGGGCCAGCGTCCTGACTTTC.

The genes are TRBV13 and TRBJ2-3; no reliable D call. The CDR3 is made up of 13 amino acids. Deletions cut 2 bases from V and 3 bases from J, with 6 bases between. From germline, CDR1 is PRHDT and CDR2 FYEKMQ (reference sequence). CDR3 in DNA: TGTGCCAGCAGCTTACAAGCAACAGATACGCAGTATTTT. Protein sequence: CASSLQATDTQYF.

J is TRBJ2-4 and V is TRBV11-2, with 8 bases fitting TRBD2. J was trimmed by 12 bases and V by 5 bases; bases with no gene match: 6. This CDR3 is built from 12 residues. The germline V gene has CDR1 SGHAT and CDR2 FQNNGV. The chain's CDR3 is CASSATSVNQYF. CDR3 nucleotide sequence: TGTGCCAGCAGCGCGACTAGCGTGAATCAGTACTTC.